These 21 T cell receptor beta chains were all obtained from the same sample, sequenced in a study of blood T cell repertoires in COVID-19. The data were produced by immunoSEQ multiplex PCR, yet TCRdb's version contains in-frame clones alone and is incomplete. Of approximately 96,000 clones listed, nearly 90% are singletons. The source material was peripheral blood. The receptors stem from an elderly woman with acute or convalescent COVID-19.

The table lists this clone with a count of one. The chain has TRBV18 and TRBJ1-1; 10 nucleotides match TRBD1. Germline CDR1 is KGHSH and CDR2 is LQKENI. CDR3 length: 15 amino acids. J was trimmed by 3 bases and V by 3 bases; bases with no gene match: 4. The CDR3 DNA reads TGTGCCAGCTCACCGACAGGGGGCGCTGACACTGAAGCTTTCTTT. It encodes CASSPTGGADTEAFF. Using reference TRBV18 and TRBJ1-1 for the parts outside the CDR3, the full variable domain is NAGVMQNPRHLVRRRGQEARLRCSPMKGHSHVYWYRQLPEEGLKFMVYLQKENIIDESGMPKERFSAEFPKEGPSILRIQQVVRGDSAAYFCASSPTGGADTEAFFGQGTRLTVV.

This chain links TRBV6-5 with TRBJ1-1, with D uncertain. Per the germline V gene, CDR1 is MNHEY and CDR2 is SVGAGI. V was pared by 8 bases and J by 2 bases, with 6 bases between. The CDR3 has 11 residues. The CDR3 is CASGANTEAFF. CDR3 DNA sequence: TGTGCCAGCGGAGCAAACACTGAAGCTTTCTTT.

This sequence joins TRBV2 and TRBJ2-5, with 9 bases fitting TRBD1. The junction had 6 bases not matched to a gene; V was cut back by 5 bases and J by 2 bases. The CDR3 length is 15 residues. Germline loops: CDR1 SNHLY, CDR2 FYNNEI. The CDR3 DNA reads TGTGCCAGCAGTACGTCCGGGACAGGGCAAGAGACCCAGTACTTC. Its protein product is CASSTSGTGQETQYF.

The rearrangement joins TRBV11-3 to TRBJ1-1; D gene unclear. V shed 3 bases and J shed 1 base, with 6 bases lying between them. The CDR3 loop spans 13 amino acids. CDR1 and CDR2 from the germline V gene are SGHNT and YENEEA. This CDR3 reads CASSFRGNTEAFF. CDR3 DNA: TGTGCCAGCAGCTTCCGAGGGAACACTGAAGCTTTCTTT. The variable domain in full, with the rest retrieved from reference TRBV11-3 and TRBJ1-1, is EAGVVQSPRYKIIEKKQPVAFWCNPISGHNTLYWYLQNLGQGPELLIRYENEEAVDDSQLPKDRFSAERLKGVDSTLKIQPAELGDSAVYLCASSFRGNTEAFFGQGTRLTVV.

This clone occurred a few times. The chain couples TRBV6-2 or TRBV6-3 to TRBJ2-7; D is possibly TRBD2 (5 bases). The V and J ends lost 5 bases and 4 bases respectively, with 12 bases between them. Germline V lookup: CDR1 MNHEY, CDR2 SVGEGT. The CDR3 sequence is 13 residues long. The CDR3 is CASSKQRSYEQYF. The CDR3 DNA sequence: TGTGCCAGCAGTAAGCAGCGGAGTTACGAGCAGTACTTC.

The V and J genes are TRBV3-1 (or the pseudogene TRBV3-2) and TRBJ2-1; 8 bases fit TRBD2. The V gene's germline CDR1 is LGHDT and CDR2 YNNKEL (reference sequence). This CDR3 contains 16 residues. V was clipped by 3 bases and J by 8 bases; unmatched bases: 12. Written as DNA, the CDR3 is TGTGCCAGCAGCCACACAGCGGGAGAGCGAAGTGATGAGCAGTTCTTC. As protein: CASSHTAGERSDEQFF.

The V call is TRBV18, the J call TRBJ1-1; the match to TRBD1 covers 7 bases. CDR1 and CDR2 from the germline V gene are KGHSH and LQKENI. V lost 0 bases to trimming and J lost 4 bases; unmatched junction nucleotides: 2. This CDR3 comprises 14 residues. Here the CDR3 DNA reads TGTGCCAGCTCACCACCAGAGGGGGCCACTGAAGCTTTCTTT. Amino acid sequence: CASSPPEGATEAFF.

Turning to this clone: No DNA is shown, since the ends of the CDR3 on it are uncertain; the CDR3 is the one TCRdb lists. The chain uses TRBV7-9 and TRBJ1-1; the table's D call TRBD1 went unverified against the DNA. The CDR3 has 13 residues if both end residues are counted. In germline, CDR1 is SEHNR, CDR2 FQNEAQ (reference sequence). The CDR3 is CASSFGQGVEAFF.

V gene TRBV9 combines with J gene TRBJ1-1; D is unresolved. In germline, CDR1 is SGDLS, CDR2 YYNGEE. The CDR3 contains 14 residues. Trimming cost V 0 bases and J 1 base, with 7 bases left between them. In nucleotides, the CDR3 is TGTGCCAGCAGCGTAGGGAGATCGAACACTGAAGCTTTCTTT. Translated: CASSVGRSNTEAFF.

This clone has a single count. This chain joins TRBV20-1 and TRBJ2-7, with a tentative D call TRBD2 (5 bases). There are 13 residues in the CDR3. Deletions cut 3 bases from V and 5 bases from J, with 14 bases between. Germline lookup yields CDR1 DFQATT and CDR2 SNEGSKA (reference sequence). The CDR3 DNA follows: TGCAGTGCTAGTAGACGGGCGAGGGACGAGCAGTACTTC. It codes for CSASRRARDEQYF.

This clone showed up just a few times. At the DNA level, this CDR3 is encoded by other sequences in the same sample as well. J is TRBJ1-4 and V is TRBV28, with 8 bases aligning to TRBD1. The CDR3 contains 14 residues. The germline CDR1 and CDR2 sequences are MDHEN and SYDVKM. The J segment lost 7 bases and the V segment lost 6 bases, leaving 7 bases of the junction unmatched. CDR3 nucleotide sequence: TGTGCCAGCAGCCTGGACAGGGTGGTTGAAAAACTGTTTTTT. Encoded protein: CASSLDRVVEKLFF.

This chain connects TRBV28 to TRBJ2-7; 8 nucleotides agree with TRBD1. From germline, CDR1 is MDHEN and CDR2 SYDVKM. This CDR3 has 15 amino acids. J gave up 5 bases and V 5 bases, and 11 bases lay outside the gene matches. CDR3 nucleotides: TGTGCCAGCAGTCCCATAGGACAGGGATGGAACGAGCAGTACTTC. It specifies CASSPIGQGWNEQYF.

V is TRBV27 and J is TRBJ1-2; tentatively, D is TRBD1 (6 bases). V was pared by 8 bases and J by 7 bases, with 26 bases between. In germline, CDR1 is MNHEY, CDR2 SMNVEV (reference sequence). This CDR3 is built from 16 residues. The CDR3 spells CASGFSTGPAFSGYTF. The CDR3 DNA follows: TGTGCCAGCGGGTTTTCGACAGGCCCAGCCTTCTCTGGCTACACCTTC.

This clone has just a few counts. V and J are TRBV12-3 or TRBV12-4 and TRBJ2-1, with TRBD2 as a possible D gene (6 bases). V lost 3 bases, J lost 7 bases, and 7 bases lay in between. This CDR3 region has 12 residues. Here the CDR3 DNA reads TGTGCCAGCAGTTTTGCGGGAAATGAGCAGTTCTTC. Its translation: CASSFAGNEQFF.

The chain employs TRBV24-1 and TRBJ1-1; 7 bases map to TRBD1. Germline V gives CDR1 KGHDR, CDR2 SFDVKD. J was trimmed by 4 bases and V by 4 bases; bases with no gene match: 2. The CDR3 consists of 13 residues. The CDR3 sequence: CATSDYRGTEAFF. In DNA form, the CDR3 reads TGTGCCACCAGTGACTACAGGGGCACTGAAGCTTTCTTT.

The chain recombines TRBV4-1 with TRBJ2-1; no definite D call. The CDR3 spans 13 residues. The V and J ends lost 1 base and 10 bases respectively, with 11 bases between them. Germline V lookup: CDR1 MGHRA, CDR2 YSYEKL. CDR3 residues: CASSQADRREQFF. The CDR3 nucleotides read TGCGCCAGCAGCCAAGCCGATAGGAGAGAGCAGTTCTTC.

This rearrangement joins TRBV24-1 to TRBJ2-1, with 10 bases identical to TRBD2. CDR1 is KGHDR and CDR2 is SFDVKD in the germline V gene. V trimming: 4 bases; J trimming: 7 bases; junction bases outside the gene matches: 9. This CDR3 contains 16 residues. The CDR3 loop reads CATSESSGRARNEQFF. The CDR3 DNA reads TGTGCCACCAGTGAGTCCAGCGGGAGGGCCAGAAATGAGCAGTTCTTC.

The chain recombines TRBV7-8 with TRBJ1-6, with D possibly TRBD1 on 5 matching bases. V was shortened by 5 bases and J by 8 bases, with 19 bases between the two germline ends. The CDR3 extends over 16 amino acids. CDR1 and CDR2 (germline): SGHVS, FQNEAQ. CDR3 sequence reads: CASSPSTGTLYSPLHF. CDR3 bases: TGTGCCAGCAGCCCGTCAACCGGGACTTTATATTCACCCCTCCACTTT.

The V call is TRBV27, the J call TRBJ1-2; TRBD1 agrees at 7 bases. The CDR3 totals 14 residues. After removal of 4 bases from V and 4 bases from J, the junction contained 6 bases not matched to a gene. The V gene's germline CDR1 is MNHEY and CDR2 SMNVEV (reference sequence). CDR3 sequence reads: CASSSIGQVYGYTF. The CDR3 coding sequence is TGTGCCAGCAGTTCCATCGGACAGGTCTATGGCTACACCTTC.

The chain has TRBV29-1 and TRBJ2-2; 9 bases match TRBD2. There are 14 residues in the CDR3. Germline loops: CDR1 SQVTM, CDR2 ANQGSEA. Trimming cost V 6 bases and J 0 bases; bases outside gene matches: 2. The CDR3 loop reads CSVASGANTGELFF. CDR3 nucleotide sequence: TGCAGCGTCGCTAGCGGGGCGAACACCGGGGAGCTGTTTTTT.

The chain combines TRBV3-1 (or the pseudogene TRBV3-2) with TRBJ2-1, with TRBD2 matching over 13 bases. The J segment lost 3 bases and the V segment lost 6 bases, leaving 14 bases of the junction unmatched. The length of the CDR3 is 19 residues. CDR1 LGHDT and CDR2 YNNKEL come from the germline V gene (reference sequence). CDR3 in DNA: TGTGCCAGCAGTCCGCCCGTAGGACTAGCGGGAGCTCTCTACAATGAGCAGTTCTTC. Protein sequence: CASSPPVGLAGALYNEQFF.